A selection of T cell receptor beta chains follows, all from one sample in a study of CD8 T cell repertoires and HIV-1 epitope variants. Clones were sequenced by immunoSEQ multiplex PCR, and TCRdb holds only the in-frame ones, with some missing. Of 1,500 to 2,000 clones detected, roughly 72% appear once; the ten largest clones hold about 46%. No antigen has been assigned to these receptors. The sample consisted of cultured CD8+ T cells derived from PBMCs. The receptors were sampled from a male donor with HIV. CDR3s include the opening cysteine and the closing phenylalanine or tryptophan. The D gene is left open where the match is weak. Size values are once, few and many counts, or a class for expanded clones, and some rows have none.

v_call	d_call	j_call	clone_size	cdr3_nt	cdr3_aa
TRBV28	TRBD1	TRBJ1-2	.	TGTGCCAGCAGTAACGCCCCACAGGGGAGGGTTATCTATGGCTACACCTTC	CASSNAPQGRVIYGYTF
TRBV6-5	.	TRBJ1-2	.	TGTGCCAGCAGTTACTCGGCTAACTATGGCTACACCTTC	CASSYSANYGYTF
TRBV4-2	.	TRBJ2-7	.	TGTGCCAGCAGCCCTACAGGCGGGCGGGACGAGCAGTACTTC	CASSPTGGRDEQYF
TRBV10-3	.	TRBJ1-2	.	TGTGCCATCAGTGAGTCCGGGGGGATTGGGGAAGGCTACACCTTC	CAISESGGIGEGYTF
TRBV5-1	TRBD1	TRBJ2-7	.	TGCGCCAGCAGCTTGGATGGGGACAGGGGGTTGGGCGAGCAGTACTTC	CASSLDGDRGLGEQYF
TRBV27	.	TRBJ1-4	.	TGTGCCAGCAGTCCCCTAGCGGCAGGGTCTAATGAAAAACTGTTTTTT	CASSPLAAGSNEKLFF
TRBV4-2	TRBD1	TRBJ2-7	.	TGTGCCAGCAGCCAAGATCTAGAACAGGGGACCTACGAGCAGTACTTC	CASSQDLEQGTYEQYF
TRBV7-2	TRBD2	TRBJ2-3	once	TGTGCCAGCAGCTTAGCGGGGGGGAGCACAGATACGCAGTATTTT	CASSLAGGSTDTQYF
TRBV19	.	TRBJ2-1	.	TGTGCCAGTGCCAAACCTCAGCCGGGGGTCTCCTACAATGAGCAGTTCTTC	CASAKPQPGVSYNEQFF
TRBV5-1	TRBD1	TRBJ1-2	.	TGCGCCAGTCGCGGTTGGTTAACAGGGGATGGGTCGTATGGCTACACCTTC	CASRGWLTGDGSYGYTF
TRBV5-8	TRBD2	TRBJ2-3	.	TGTGCCAGCAGCCCCACTAGCGGGAAAGATACAGATACGCAGTATTTT	CASSPTSGKDTDTQYF
TRBV5-4	.	TRBJ1-1	few	TGTGCCAGCAGCTTGTGGGGGGCTGACACTGAAGCTTTCTTT	CASSLWGADTEAFF
TRBV7-9	TRBD2	TRBJ2-7	.	TGTGCCAGCACCTCGGGAGGGCCCCACGAGCAGTACTTC	CASTSGGPHEQYF
TRBV21-1	.	TRBJ1-6	.	TGTGCCAGCAGCAAAGGAGGGCCCTATAATTCACCCCTCCACTTT	CASSKGGPYNSPLHF
TRBV25-1	.	TRBJ2-7	.	TGTGCCAGCAAGCGAGAGGGGGGAAACTACGAGCAGTACTTC	CASKREGGNYEQYF
TRBV28	TRBD1	TRBJ2-7	.	TGTGCCAGCAATCCGGGACAGGGGGCCTACGAGCAGTACTTC	CASNPGQGAYEQYF
TRBV27	.	TRBJ2-1	once	TGTGCCAGCAGTTTATATTCTTGGTTGAGTCAGGGAGCCTACAATGAGCAGTTCTTC	CASSLYSWLSQGAYNEQFF
TRBV28	TRBD1	TRBJ2-4	.	TGTGCCAGCGCGTCCGGGACAGGGGATAAAAACATTCAGTACTTC	CASASGTGDKNIQYF
TRBV9	.	TRBJ1-2	once	TGTGCCAGCAGCGCGGCACGGGGGGGTAGCTATGGCTACACCTTC	CASSAARGGSYGYTF
TRBV28	.	TRBJ2-1	.	TGTGCCAGCAGTTTCGAGGGAGGCCGTTCCTACAATGAGCAGTTCTTC	CASSFEGGRSYNEQFF
TRBV19	.	TRBJ2-1	once	TGTGCCAGTAGTCCCTCAGGGGTCCATGAGCAGTTCTTC	CASSPSGVHEQFF
TRBV4-3	TRBD1	TRBJ1-5	.	TGCGCCAGCAGCCAAGATGAGGATACAGGGGGCGAGGCCCAGCATTTT	CASSQDEDTGGEAQHF
TRBV5-6	.	TRBJ1-2	few	TGTGCCAGCAGCTTGGGGGCAGGGACCTATGGCTACACCTTC	CASSLGAGTYGYTF
TRBV30	.	TRBJ2-1	.	TGTGCCCTGCAGGGTGAGGGTAATCCGTTCTTC	CALQGEGNPFF
TRBV5-6	.	TRBJ1-1	.	TGTGCCAGCAGCTTGCTTATCCGGAGAAGGGGCACTGAAGCTTTCTTT	CASSLLIRRRGTEAFF
TRBV5-4	TRBD2	TRBJ2-1	.	TGTGCCAGCAGTCACACTAGCGGGGGGGCCGGCAACAATGAGCAGTTCTTC	CASSHTSGGAGNNEQFF
TRBV7-9	TRBD2	TRBJ2-1	.	TGTGCCAGCAGCCCGATCACCCCTCTAGCGGGGGGTTACAATGAGCAGTTCTTC	CASSPITPLAGGYNEQFF
TRBV6-5	.	TRBJ2-5	.	TGTGCCAGCACCCACTCGGGCGGGGTCGGGGAGACCCAGTACTTC	CASTHSGGVGETQYF
TRBV15	.	TRBJ1-1	.	TGTGCCACCAGCAGGAAAGGGTTTGGCGTGGAGGTGGAAGCTTTCTTT	CATSRKGFGVEVEAFF